This TCR beta chain was recorded in a study of response to subunit inactivated influenza vaccine. This clonotype was counted only a few times. Trimming left V 5 bases short and J 3 bases short, with 10 bases between. The CDR3 spans 13 residues. Germline V gene lookup returns CDR1 MNHEY and CDR2 SMNVEV (reference sequence). TCRdb recomputed calls from the RT-PCR reads with MiXCR, one row per CDR3 protein. The profile shows under 200,000 distinct CDR3 sequences, 9.5% to 12% of them singletons. The origin of this receptor is a man aged 50-75 years who received an inactivated influenza vaccine. This specimen consisted of CD8+ T cells sorted from PBMCs, obtained less than 30 months after vaccination. The chain has TRBV27 and TRBJ1-2; D is unclear. This chain's CDR3 is CASSRDTYYGYTF. The CDR3 coding sequence is TGTGCCAGCAGTCGAGACACATACTATGGCTACACCTTC.